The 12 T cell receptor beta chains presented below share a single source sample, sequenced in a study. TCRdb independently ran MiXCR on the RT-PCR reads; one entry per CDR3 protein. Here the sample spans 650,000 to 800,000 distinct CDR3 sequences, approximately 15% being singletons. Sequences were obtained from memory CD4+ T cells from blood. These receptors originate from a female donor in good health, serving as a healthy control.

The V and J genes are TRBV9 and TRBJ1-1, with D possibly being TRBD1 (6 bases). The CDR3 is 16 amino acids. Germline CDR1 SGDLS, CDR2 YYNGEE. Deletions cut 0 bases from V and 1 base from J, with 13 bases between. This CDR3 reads CASSVALGAQNTEAFF. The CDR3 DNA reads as TGTGCCAGCAGCGTAGCCTTGGGGGCCCAGAACACTGAAGCTTTCTTT.

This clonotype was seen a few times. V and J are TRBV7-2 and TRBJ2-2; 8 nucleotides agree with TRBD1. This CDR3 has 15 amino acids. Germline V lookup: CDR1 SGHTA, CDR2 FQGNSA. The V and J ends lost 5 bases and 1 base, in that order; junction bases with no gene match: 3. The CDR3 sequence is CASSRTGKNTGELFF. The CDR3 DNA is TGTGCCAGCAGCCGGACAGGGAAGAACACCGGGGAGCTGTTTTTT.

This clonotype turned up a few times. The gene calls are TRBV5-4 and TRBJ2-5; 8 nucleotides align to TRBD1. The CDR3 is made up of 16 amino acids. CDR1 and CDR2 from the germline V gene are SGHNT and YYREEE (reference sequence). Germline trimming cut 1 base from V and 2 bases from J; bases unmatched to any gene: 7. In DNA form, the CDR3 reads TGTGCCAGCAGCTTGTGGGTGCAGGGGGCTCAAGAGACCCAGTACTTC. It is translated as CASSLWVQGAQETQYF.

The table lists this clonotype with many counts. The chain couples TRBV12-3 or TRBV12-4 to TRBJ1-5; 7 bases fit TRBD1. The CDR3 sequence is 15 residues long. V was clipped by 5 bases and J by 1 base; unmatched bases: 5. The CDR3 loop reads CASSPGTESNQPQHF. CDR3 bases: TGTGCCAGCAGTCCCGGGACAGAGAGCAATCAGCCCCAGCATTTT.

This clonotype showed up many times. In DNA form, the CDR3 reads TGTGCCAGCAGCCAACTGGGTTTGAACACTGAAGCTTTCTTT. Amino acids: CASSQLGLNTEAFF. The J gene is TRBJ1-1, the V gene TRBV4-2, with no clear D. In germline, CDR1 is LGHNA, CDR2 YNFKEQ. The CDR3 is 14 amino acids. The V end was cut by 2 bases, the J end by 0 bases, with 7 bases between.

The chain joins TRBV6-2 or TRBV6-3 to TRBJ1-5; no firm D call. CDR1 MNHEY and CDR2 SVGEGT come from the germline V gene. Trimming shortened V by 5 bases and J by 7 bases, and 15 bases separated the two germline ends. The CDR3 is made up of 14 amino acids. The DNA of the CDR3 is TGTGCCAGCAGTCATCACCGGTTCAACCAGCCCCAGCATTTT. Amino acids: CASSHHRFNQPQHF.

The CDR3, as DNA: TGTGCCAGCAGTTTAAGGGCGCGGGAGATCAATGAGCAGTTCTTC. It encodes CASSLRAREINEQFF. The gene calls are TRBV28 and TRBJ2-1; 7 bases are shared with TRBD2. Trimming removed 2 bases from V and 6 bases from J; junction bases left unmatched: 7. Germline values: CDR1 MDHEN, CDR2 SYDVKM. The CDR3 extends over 15 amino acids.

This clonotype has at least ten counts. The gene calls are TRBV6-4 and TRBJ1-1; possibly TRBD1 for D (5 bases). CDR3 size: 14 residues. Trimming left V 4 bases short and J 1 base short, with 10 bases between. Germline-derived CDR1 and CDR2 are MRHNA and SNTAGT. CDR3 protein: CASSAGPGNTEAFF. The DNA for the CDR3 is TGTGCCAGCAGTGCGGGGCCGGGGAACACTGAAGCTTTCTTT.

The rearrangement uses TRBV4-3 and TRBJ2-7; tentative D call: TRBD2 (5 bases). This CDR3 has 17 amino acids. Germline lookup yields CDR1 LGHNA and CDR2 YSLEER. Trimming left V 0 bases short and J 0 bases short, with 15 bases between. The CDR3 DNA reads TGCGCCAGCAGCCAAGACTTGGTCCGGACTGCCTCCTACGAGCAGTACTTC. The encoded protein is CASSQDLVRTASYEQYF.

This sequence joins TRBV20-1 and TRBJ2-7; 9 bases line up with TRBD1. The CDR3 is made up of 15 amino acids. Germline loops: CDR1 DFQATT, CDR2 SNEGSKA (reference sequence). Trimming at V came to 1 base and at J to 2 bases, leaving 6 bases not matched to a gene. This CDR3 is CSARGTGDFAYEQYF. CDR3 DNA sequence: TGCAGTGCTAGAGGGACAGGGGATTTCGCCTACGAGCAGTACTTC.

For the CDR3, the DNA is TGTGCCAGCAGCTTAGTGACAGGGGGCGAGCAGTACTTC. This sequence encodes CASSLVTGGEQYF. The chain carries TRBV11-2 and TRBJ2-7, with 9 nucleotides matching TRBD1. Germline CDR1 is SGHAT and CDR2 is FQNNGV. This CDR3 spans 13 amino acids. V dropped 1 base and J dropped 6; count of bases not matched to a gene: 1.

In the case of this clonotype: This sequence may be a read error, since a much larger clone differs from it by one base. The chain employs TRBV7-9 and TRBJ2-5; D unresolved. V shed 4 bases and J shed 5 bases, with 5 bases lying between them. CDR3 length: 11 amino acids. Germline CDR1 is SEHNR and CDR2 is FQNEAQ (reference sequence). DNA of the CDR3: TGTGCCAGCAGCTGGTACGAGACCCAGTACTTC. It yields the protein CASSWYETQYF.